This T cell receptor beta chain was captured by sequencing in a study of shared clonotypes between healthy human individuals. Looked up from germline, CDR1 is KGHSH and CDR2 is LQKENI. The V segment lost 4 bases and the J segment 4 bases; nucleotides outside the gene matches: 7. CDR3 length: 15 residues. This clone appeared a single time. Repertoires were generated with immunoSEQ multiplex PCR, while TCRdb's copy carries only in-frame clones and drops some. This sample carries about 980,000 clones, approximately 76% of them seen once, and the ten largest clones take about 1.5%. The sequencing sample was made of memory CD4+ T cells sorted from blood. Noted subset: CD45RA-negative fraction. V and J are TRBV18 and TRBJ2-1, with 7 bases lining up with TRBD1. The sequence came from a man aged 18 to 35 in good health. CDR3 sequence (DNA): TGTGCCAGCTCACGGGACAGCGTTTTTTACAATGAGCAGTTCTTC. It translates to CASSRDSVFYNEQFF.